Reported below is one T cell receptor (beta chain). The sample originates from a study of T cell changes during pregnancy in multiple sclerosis. Repertoires were generated with immunoSEQ multiplex PCR, while TCRdb's copy carries only in-frame clones and drops some. The sample shows over 50,000 clones, about nine tenths of them seen only once. Sequenced material: CD4+ T cells from peripheral blood mononuclear cells, taken in the third trimester of pregnancy. This TCR was sampled from a female donor with multiple sclerosis, enrolled in a pregnancy study.

The chain's CDR3 is CASSLGLAGDSDTQYF. In DNA form, the CDR3 reads TGCGCCAGCAGCCTCGGACTAGCGGGAGATTCGGATACGCAGTATTTT. The V and J genes are TRBV5-1 and TRBJ2-3, with 13 bases fitting TRBD2. The CDR3 spans 16 residues. The J segment lost 6 bases and the V segment lost 4 bases, leaving 8 bases of the junction unmatched. CDR1 and CDR2 (germline): SGHRS, YFSETQ.